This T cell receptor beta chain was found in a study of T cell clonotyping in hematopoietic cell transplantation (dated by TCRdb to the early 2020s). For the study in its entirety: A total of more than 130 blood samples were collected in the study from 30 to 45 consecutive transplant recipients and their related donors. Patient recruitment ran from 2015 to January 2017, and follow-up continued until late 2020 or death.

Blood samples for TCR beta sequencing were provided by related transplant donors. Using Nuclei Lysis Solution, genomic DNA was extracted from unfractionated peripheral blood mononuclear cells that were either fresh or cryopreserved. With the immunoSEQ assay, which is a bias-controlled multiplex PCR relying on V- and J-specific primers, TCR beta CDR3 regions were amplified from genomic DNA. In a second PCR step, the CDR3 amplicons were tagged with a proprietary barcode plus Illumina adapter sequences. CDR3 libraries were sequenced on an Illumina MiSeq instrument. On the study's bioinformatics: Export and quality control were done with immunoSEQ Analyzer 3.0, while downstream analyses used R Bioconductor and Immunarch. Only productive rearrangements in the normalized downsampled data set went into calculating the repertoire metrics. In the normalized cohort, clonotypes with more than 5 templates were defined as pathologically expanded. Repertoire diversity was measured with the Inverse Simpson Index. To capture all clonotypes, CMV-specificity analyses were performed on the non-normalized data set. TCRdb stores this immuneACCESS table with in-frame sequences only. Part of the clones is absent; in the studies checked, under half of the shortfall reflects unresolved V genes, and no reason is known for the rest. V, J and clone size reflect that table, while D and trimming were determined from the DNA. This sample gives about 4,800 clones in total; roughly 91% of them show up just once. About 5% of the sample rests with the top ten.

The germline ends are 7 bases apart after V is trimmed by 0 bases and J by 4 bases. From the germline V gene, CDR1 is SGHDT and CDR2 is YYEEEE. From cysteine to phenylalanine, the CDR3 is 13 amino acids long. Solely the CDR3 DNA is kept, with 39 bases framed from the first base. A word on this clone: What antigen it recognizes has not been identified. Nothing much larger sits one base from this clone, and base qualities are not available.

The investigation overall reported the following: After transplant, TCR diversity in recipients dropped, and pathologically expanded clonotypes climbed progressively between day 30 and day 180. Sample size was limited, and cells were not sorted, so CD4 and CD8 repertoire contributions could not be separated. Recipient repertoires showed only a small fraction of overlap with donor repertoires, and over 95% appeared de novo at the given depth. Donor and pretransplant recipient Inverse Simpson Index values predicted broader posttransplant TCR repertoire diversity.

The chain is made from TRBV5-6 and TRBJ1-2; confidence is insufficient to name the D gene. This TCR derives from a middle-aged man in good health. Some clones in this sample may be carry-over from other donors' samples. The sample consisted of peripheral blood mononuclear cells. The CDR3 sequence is CASSLEVGYGYTF. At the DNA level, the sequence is TGTGCCAGCAGCTTGGAAGTCGGCTATGGCTACACCTTC.